The next 16 T cell receptor beta chains were all read from a single sample in a study of regulatory dendritic cells for organ transplantation. Profiling relied on immunoSEQ multiplex PCR, and the TCRdb table lists in-frame clones only, not all of them. This repertoire shows approximately 12,000 clones, roughly nine tenths found once; its top ten account for 0.22%. Allogeneic regulatory or mature dendritic cells were co-cultured for less than 6 days with CFSE-labeled sorted T cells at 1:10. Their antigens remain unidentified. The sequenced material came from naive CD8+ T cells from blood cultured with regulatory dendritic cells. The subset: CD45RA+ naive T cells. All receptors derive from a human donor in good health.

This chain uses TRBV21-1 with TRBJ1-3. TRBV21-1 is designated a pseudogene. This CDR3 is 17 amino acids long. CDR3 DNA sequence: TGTGCCAGCAGCAACCAGCGGCTAGCGAGCTCTGGAAACACCATATATTTT. It is translated as CASSNQRLASSGNTIYF.

V and J are TRBV4-1 and TRBJ1-4, with TRBD1 matching over 9 bases. Trimming removed 6 bases from V and 5 bases from J; junction bases left unmatched: 4. The CDR3 length is 14 residues. Per the germline V gene, CDR1 is MGHRA and CDR2 is YSYEKL. CDR3 DNA: TGCGCCAGCAGGTTCACAGGGGGCAATGAAAAACTGTTTTTT. Amino acid sequence: CASRFTGGNEKLFF.

The chain uses TRBV6-5 and TRBJ1-2; TRBD1 is a possible D gene (5 bases). There are 14 residues in the CDR3. V shed 6 bases and J shed 8 bases, with 19 bases lying between them. Germline V CDR1 and CDR2: MNHEY, SVGAGI. CDR3 in DNA: TGTGCCAGCAGCTTTTCGACAGCCCGGTCGGGCTACACCTTC. Amino acid sequence: CASSFSTARSGYTF.

The rearrangement joins TRBV7-9 to TRBJ2-3; D may match TRBD1 or TRBD2 (6 bases each). V gave up 3 bases and J gave up 3 bases, with 10 bases separating them. Looked up from germline, CDR1 is SEHNR and CDR2 is FQNEAQ (reference sequence). The CDR3 is 14 amino acids. The CDR3, as DNA: TGTGCCAGCAGCTTCCAGGGGAGGACAGATACGCAGTATTTT. Residues: CASSFQGRTDTQYF.

V gene TRBV7-9 combines with J gene TRBJ2-3; maybe TRBD2 (5 bases). CDR1 is SEHNR, CDR2 FQNEAQ, per germline (reference sequence). The V end was cut by 3 bases, the J end by 7 bases, with 20 bases between. The CDR3 runs 16 residues. CDR3 region: CASSFLDSKGVNTQYF. The DNA for the CDR3 is TGTGCCAGCAGCTTTCTGGACTCTAAGGGTGTAAATACGCAGTATTTT.

This chain joins TRBV27 and TRBJ2-3, with D hard to call. Germline CDR1 reads MNHEY; CDR2 reads SMNVEV (reference sequence). V was shortened by 5 bases and J by 1 base, with 10 bases between the two germline ends. The CDR3 has 14 amino acids. CDR3 sequence (DNA): TGTGCCAGCAGTACGATTATCGGCACAGATACGCAGTATTTT. Its protein is CASSTIIGTDTQYF.

The chain uses TRBV7-6 and TRBJ1-6; D unclear. The CDR3 spans 17 residues. Germline CDR1 reads SGHVS; CDR2 reads FNYEAQ. V was cut by 6 bases and J by 5 bases, with 20 bases left in between. The CDR3 loop is CASSQGLVADHNSPLHF. DNA for the CDR3: TGTGCCAGCAGTCAAGGGCTCGTCGCGGACCATAATTCACCCCTCCACTTT. Complete variable domain (other parts from reference TRBV7-6 and TRBJ1-6): GAGVSQSPRYKVTKRGQDVALRCDPISGHVSLYWYRQALGQGPEFLTYFNYEAQQDKSGLPNDRFSAERPEGSISTLTIQRTEQRDSAMYRCASSQGLVADHNSPLHFGNGTRLTVT.

This chain connects TRBV15 to TRBJ2-5, with 8 bases that match TRBD1. The J call may be in error: the DNA end matches TRBJ2-7 better. This CDR3 spans 13 amino acids. In germline, CDR1 is LNHNV, CDR2 YYDKDF (reference sequence). The CDR3 region has the DNA TGTGCCACCAGCCTGGACAGGGTCTACGAGCAGTACTTC. This encodes CATSLDRVYEQYF.

This clone was recorded a few times. The rearrangement uses TRBV7-9 and TRBJ2-7; a weak D match, TRBD2 (5 bases). Trimming shortened V by 4 bases and J by 0 bases, and 10 bases separated the two germline ends. CDR3 length: 14 amino acids. Germline lookup yields CDR1 SEHNR and CDR2 FQNEAQ (reference sequence). CDR3 sequence: CASSSGRASYEQYF. In nucleotides, the CDR3 is TGTGCCAGCAGCTCCGGGCGGGCCTCCTACGAGCAGTACTTC.

The V and J genes are TRBV7-6 and TRBJ2-1; 13 bases are a match to TRBD2. Trimming took 5 bases from V and 10 from J; bases not matched to a gene: 5. Germline V lookup: CDR1 SGHVS, CDR2 FNYEAQ. CDR3 size: 14 residues. The CDR3 spells CASSRRTSGREQFF. CDR3 DNA sequence: TGTGCCAGCAGCAGACGGACTAGCGGGAGAGAGCAGTTCTTC. The variable domain in full, completed from reference TRBV7-6 and TRBJ2-1, reads GAGVSQSPRYKVTKRGQDVALRCDPISGHVSLYWYRQALGQGPEFLTYFNYEAQQDKSGLPNDRFSAERPEGSISTLTIQRTEQRDSAMYRCASSRRTSGREQFFGPGTRLTVL.

The chain joins TRBV19 to TRBJ2-7; perhaps TRBD1 as D (6 bases). Germline lookup yields CDR1 LNHDA and CDR2 SQIVND (reference sequence). Trimming removed 5 bases at V and 5 bases at J, with 19 bases between. The CDR3 contains 15 residues. The DNA for the CDR3 is TGTGCCAGTAGTGTCATGGACAGACTGGTGGACGAGCAGTACTTC. Its protein is CASSVMDRLVDEQYF.

This clone was counted a few times. V gene TRBV9 combines with J gene TRBJ1-2; perhaps TRBD1 as D (5 bases). CDR3 size: 14 residues. Trimming removed 3 bases from V and 8 bases from J, with 17 bases in between. CDR1 and CDR2 (germline): SGDLS, YYNGEE. This chain's CDR3 is CASSARGRGGGYTF. CDR3 DNA sequence: TGTGCCAGCAGCGCCCGGGGACGGGGAGGCGGCTACACCTTC.

The sample holds one count of this clone. This chain uses TRBV6-1 with TRBJ2-7; D gene ambiguous. Trimming removed 2 bases from V and 4 bases from J, with 9 bases in between. The length of the CDR3 is 13 residues. The V gene's germline CDR1 is MNHNS and CDR2 SASEGT. The CDR3 DNA is TGTGCCAGCAGTGAACATACCGTATACGAGCAGTACTTC. Protein: CASSEHTVYEQYF.

In its sample, this clone was seen once. The rearrangement links TRBV2 to TRBJ2-6; 9 bases align to TRBD1. Unmatched junction bases numbered 19, after V lost 6 bases and J lost 4 bases. CDR1 SNHLY and CDR2 FYNNEI come from the germline V gene. This CDR3 region has 20 residues. CDR3 protein: CASSVDYTGTGSFGANVLTF. The CDR3 DNA reads TGTGCCAGCAGCGTAGACTATACCGGGACAGGGTCATTCGGGGCCAACGTCCTGACTTTC. Supplemented by reference TRBV2 and TRBJ2-6, the full variable domain reads EPEVTQTPSHQVTQMGQEVILRCVPISNHLYFYWYRQILGQKVEFLVSFYNNEISEKSEIFDDQFSVERPDGSNFTLKIRSTKLEDSAMYFCASSVDYTGTGSFGANVLTFGAGSRLTVL.

This chain links TRBV7-6 with TRBJ1-1, with D unclear. Germline CDR1 SGHVS, CDR2 FNYEAQ. The CDR3 extends over 15 amino acids. V gave up 0 bases and J gave up 0 bases, with 8 bases separating them. The CDR3 coding sequence is TGTGCCAGCAGCTTAGCAGGGCCGATGAACACTGAAGCTTTCTTT. Protein sequence: CASSLAGPMNTEAFF.

The J gene is TRBJ2-1, the V gene TRBV6-6; TRBD2 agrees at 7 bases. CDR1 is MNHNY, CDR2 SVGAGI, per germline (reference sequence). Trimming removed 7 bases from V and 12 bases from J; junction bases left unmatched: 6. CDR3 length: 11 amino acids. The CDR3 nucleotides read TGTGCCAGCACGGGACTACGGATGCAGTTCTTC. This translates into CASTGLRMQFF.